This passage covers 32 T cell receptor beta chains from one sample sequenced in a study of blood T cells in healthy people across ages (dated by TCRdb to between 2014 and 2017). Libraries were built with 5' RACE. These reads were obtained on an Illumina HiSeq 2500. The second PCR ran for about 6 to 12 cycles and used a J-beta primer mix along with a sample-barcoded 5' primer. TCRdb reanalyzed the raw reads on its own, using fastp at Q25 for trimming and MiXCR for clone calling, and kept in-frame beta chains. Every entry covers one CDR3 protein and lists the most common genes and DNA from its rows. In this sample the table shows around 970,000 distinct CDR3 sequences, approximately 50% of which occur a single time. Over 20% of the sample is held by the ten biggest clonotypes. Sample: blood. The receptors originated from a woman aged 55-70 years in good health.

This chain links TRBV20-1 with TRBJ1-3, with a weak D call TRBD1 (6 bases). This CDR3 spans 14 amino acids. V dropped 5 bases and J dropped 0 bases, with 11 bases sitting between them. In germline, CDR1 is DFQATT, CDR2 SNEGSKA (reference sequence). CDR3 loop: CSAQGFYSGNTIYF. Here the CDR3 DNA reads TGCAGTGCTCAGGGGTTCTACTCTGGAAACACCATATATTTT.

This clonotype was counted between two and nine times. The chain links TRBV6-2 or TRBV6-3 to TRBJ2-7; no reliable D call. The CDR3 loop spans 13 amino acids. Germline V gene lookup returns CDR1 MNHEY and CDR2 SVGEGT. V dropped 9 bases and J dropped 2 bases, with 14 bases sitting between them. CDR3 sequence (DNA): TGTGCCAGTCTAGGCCGACGGCCCTACGAGCAGTACTTC. It is translated as CASLGRRPYEQYF.

This clonotype was seen a handful of times. This chain connects TRBV12-3 or TRBV12-4 to TRBJ2-3; 10 positions match TRBD2. The CDR3 extends over 16 amino acids. V gave up 6 bases and J gave up 5 bases; unmatched junction bases: 11. Here the CDR3 DNA reads TGTGCCAGCAGCAGCGGAGCGGGAGGGCCCATAGATACGCAGTATTTT. It specifies CASSSGAGGPIDTQYF.

V and J are TRBV5-1 and TRBJ2-5; tentatively, D is TRBD2 (5 bases). The J call may be mistaken, given a closer DNA end match to TRBJ2-7. CDR1 and CDR2 (germline): SGHRS, YFSETQ. The CDR3 is 13 amino acids. The CDR3 sequence is CASGVAPQYEQYF. In DNA form, the CDR3 reads TGCGCCAGCGGGGTAGCGCCCCAATACGAGCAGTACTTC.

This clonotype was detected a few times. One junction end disagrees with the germline gene, perhaps due to a read error. The chain joins TRBV24-1 to TRBJ1-5; the D is unclear. The germline gives CDR1 KGHDR, CDR2 SFDVKD. CDR3 length: 14 residues. CDR3 region: CATSDFGSNQPQHF. The CDR3, as DNA: TGTGCCACTAGTGATTTCGGGAGCAATCAGCCCCAGCATTTT.

This clonotype occurred a few times. The J gene is TRBJ2-4, the V gene TRBV28; D possibly corresponds to TRBD1 (6 bases). The J call is in doubt because the DNA end fits TRBJ2-7 better. The CDR3 contains 14 residues. Looked up from germline, CDR1 is MDHEN and CDR2 is SYDVKM. DNA for the CDR3: TGTGCCAGTGACTCCGGGACACCCTTCGACGAGCAGTACTTC. This codes for CASDSGTPFDEQYF.

This clonotype occurred a few times. The CDR3 DNA is TGTGCCAGCATCCGACTTAGGACCTACAATGAGCAGTACTTC. Its protein is CASIRLRTYNEQYF. The chain combines TRBV7-2 with TRBJ2-1; D is undetermined. The J call is in doubt because the DNA end fits TRBJ2-7 better. The length of the CDR3 is 14 residues. CDR1 is SGHTA, CDR2 FQGNSA, per germline.

This clonotype was found a few times. The chain employs TRBV7-9 and TRBJ2-7; TRBD2 matches 10 bases. Unmatched junction bases numbered 13, after V lost 4 bases and J lost 1 base. Germline CDR1 reads SEHNR; CDR2 reads FQNEAQ (reference sequence). There are 18 residues in the CDR3. The CDR3: CASSSPGLASVRSYEQYF. The CDR3 nucleotides read TGTGCCAGCAGCTCTCCGGGACTAGCGTCCGTCAGGTCCTACGAGCAGTACTTC.

The chain joins TRBV12-3 or TRBV12-4 to TRBJ2-3; TRBD1 is a possible D gene (5 bases). V lost 2 bases to trimming and J lost 1 base, with 10 bases between them. The CDR3 is 15 amino acids. The CDR3 reads CASSLTGIGTDTQYF. CDR3 nucleotide sequence: TGTGCCAGCAGTTTAACAGGCATAGGCACAGATACGCAGTATTTT.

The chain couples TRBV15 to TRBJ2-1, with D perhaps TRBD1 (6 bases). Germline CDR1 reads LNHNV; CDR2 reads YYDKDF (reference sequence). V was shortened by 2 bases and J by 10 bases, with 12 bases between the two germline ends. CDR3 size: 13 residues. The CDR3 DNA follows: TGTGCCACCAGCAGACCACAGGGTTGGGAGCAGTTCTTC. Its translation: CATSRPQGWEQFF.

For this clonotype: A read error may produce the germline difference seen at one junction end. The chain combines TRBV7-9 with TRBJ2-6; 7 bases line up with TRBD1. Germline V gene sequence: CDR1 SEHNR, CDR2 FQNEAQ (reference sequence). The CDR3 extends over 17 amino acids. The CDR3 here is CASSINPQGRGADVLTF. In DNA, the CDR3 is TGTGCCAGCAGCATCAATCCACAGGGGCGTGGGGCCGACGTCCTGACTTTC.

The chain combines TRBV7-3 with TRBJ2-3; no firm D call. CDR1 is SGHTA and CDR2 is FQGTGA in the germline V gene. The CDR3 length is 12 residues. V gave up 5 bases and J gave up 4 bases, with 7 bases separating them. CDR3 DNA sequence: TGTGCCAGCAGCAACCCCCCAGATACGCAGTATTTT. Residues: CASSNPPDTQYF.

The V call is TRBV29-1, the J call TRBJ2-4; the match to TRBD2 covers 7 bases. The DNA matches TRBJ2-5 better at its end, which makes the J call doubtful. The CDR3 covers 12 residues. CDR1 and CDR2 (germline): SQVTM, ANQGSEA. In nucleotides, the CDR3 is TGCAGCGTTGAAGTGGGAGGGAAGACCCAGTACTTC. It translates to CSVEVGGKTQYF.

This chain links TRBV21-1 with TRBJ2-7. TRBV21-1 is a recognized pseudogene. CDR3 size: 12 residues. In nucleotides, the CDR3 is TGTGCCGGTAGTGGGGATCCCTACGAGCAGTACTTC. Residues: CAGSGDPYEQYF.

The chain combines TRBV18 with TRBJ1-1; D gene ambiguous. CDR1 is KGHSH, CDR2 LQKENI, per germline. The V and J ends lost 3 bases and 1 base respectively, with 9 bases between them. This CDR3 region has 14 residues. The CDR3, as DNA: TGTGCCAGCTCACCGGAACTAGCGAACACTGAAGCTTTCTTT. Protein sequence: CASSPELANTEAFF.

The J gene is TRBJ2-1, the V gene TRBV12-3 or TRBV12-4; TRBD2 matches at 7 bases. J was trimmed by 6 bases and V by 0 bases; bases with no gene match: 14. The CDR3 consists of 18 residues. CDR3: CASSLAPRRREDSNEQFF. CDR3 DNA: TGTGCCAGCAGTTTAGCTCCCCGACGACGGGAGGATTCCAATGAGCAGTTCTTC.

V is TRBV29-1 and J is TRBJ1-4; D unclear. V was pared by 1 base and J by 8 bases, with 14 bases between. Germline loops: CDR1 SQVTM, CDR2 ANQGSEA. CDR3 length equals 14 residues. This CDR3 is CSVEVGGRGEKLFF. CDR3 in DNA: TGCAGCGTTGAAGTCGGCGGGAGAGGGGAAAAACTGTTTTTT.

This clonotype showed up just a few times. J is TRBJ2-7 and V is TRBV4-1; a weak D match, TRBD1 (6 bases). The CDR3 consists of 16 residues. Germline assignment: CDR1 MGHRA and CDR2 YSYEKL. V was trimmed by 3 bases and J by 2 bases, leaving 17 bases between them. The chain's CDR3 is CASSQVFGGQTYEQYF. The DNA for the CDR3 is TGCGCCAGCAGCCAGGTTTTTGGGGGCCAAACCTACGAGCAGTACTTC.

V and J are TRBV2 and TRBJ2-3; TRBD2 might be the D (6 bases). The CDR3 has 14 amino acids. Germline V CDR1 and CDR2: SNHLY, FYNNEI. Trimming removed 7 bases from V and 7 bases from J, with 18 bases in between. As DNA, the CDR3 is TGTGCCAGCAAAAGGGCGGGGAGTTCGAATACGCAGTATTTT. This encodes CASKRAGSSNTQYF. The whole variable domain, remainder taken from reference TRBV2 and TRBJ2-3, is EPEVTQTPSHQVTQMGQEVILRCVPISNHLYFYWYRQILGQKVEFLVSFYNNEISEKSEIFDDQFSVERPDGSNFTLKIRSTKLEDSAMYFCASKRAGSSNTQYFGPGTRLTVL.

The chain is built from TRBV7-3 and TRBJ1-6; D might be TRBD1 (5 bases). The CDR3 is 16 residues long. Germline CDR1 is SGHTA and CDR2 is FQGTGA. V lost 2 bases and J lost 1, with 9 bases in between. CDR3 sequence (DNA): TGTGCCAGCAGCTTACGTCCAGGGTCCTATAATTCACCCCTCCACTTT. It yields the protein CASSLRPGSYNSPLHF.

The chain joins TRBV20-1 to TRBJ1-6, with D perhaps TRBD1 (5 bases). V lost 5 bases and J 7 bases, leaving 9 bases between the germline ends. The length of the CDR3 is 12 residues. CDR1 is DFQATT and CDR2 is SNEGSKA in the germline V gene (reference sequence). Here the CDR3 reads CSAQGWNSPLHF. Here the CDR3 DNA reads TGCAGTGCTCAGGGTTGGAATTCACCCCTCCACTTT.

V usage is TRBV18 and J usage is TRBJ1-2, with 7 positions matching TRBD1. The V and J ends lost 2 bases and 5 bases, in that order; junction bases with no gene match: 11. Germline lookup yields CDR1 KGHSH and CDR2 LQKENI. CDR3 length equals 16 residues. In DNA, the CDR3 is TGTGCCAGCTCACCAATCCACATCGGACAGGATTATGGCTACACCTTC. Its protein is CASSPIHIGQDYGYTF.

The chain carries TRBV28 and TRBJ2-7; tentatively, D is TRBD1 (6 bases). V lost 3 bases, J lost 1 base, and 13 bases lay in between. Germline V gene lookup returns CDR1 MDHEN and CDR2 SYDVKM. This CDR3 has 15 residues. In nucleotides, the CDR3 is TGTGCCAGCAGTTTCGGTGGGACATATTCCTACGAGCAGTACTTC. It is translated as CASSFGGTYSYEQYF.

V is TRBV4-2 and J is TRBJ1-1; no firm D call. CDR1 LGHNA and CDR2 YNFKEQ come from the germline V gene. Between the trimmed V and J ends, which lost 1 base and 5 bases, there was a span of 17 bases. This CDR3 is built from 16 residues. CDR3 in amino acids: CASSQGWADRGTEAFF. As DNA, the CDR3 is TGTGCCAGCAGCCAAGGGTGGGCGGATAGAGGGACTGAAGCTTTCTTT.

This chain joins TRBV3-1 and TRBJ1-1; D gene ambiguous. Germline V gene data show CDR1 as LGHDT and CDR2 as YNNKEL (reference sequence). There are 13 residues in the CDR3. Between the trimmed V and J ends, which lost 3 bases and 0 bases, there was a span of 5 bases. The chain's CDR3 is CASSQAMNTEAFF. CDR3 in DNA: TGTGCCAGCAGCCAGGCGATGAACACTGAAGCTTTCTTT. Supplemented by reference TRBV3-1 and TRBJ1-1, the full variable domain reads DTAVSQTPKYLVTQMGNDKSIKCEQNLGHDTMYWYKQDSKKFLKIMFSYNNKELIINETVPNRFSPKSPDKAHLNLHINSLELGDSAVYFCASSQAMNTEAFFGQGTRLTVV.

The J gene is TRBJ2-2, the V gene TRBV28; 8 nucleotides align to TRBD1. The CDR3 has 14 residues. The junction had 3 bases not matched to a gene; V was cut back by 6 bases and J by 3 bases. Germline V gene sequence: CDR1 MDHEN, CDR2 SYDVKM. The CDR3, as DNA: TGTGCCAGCAGAACAGGGGGTTACACCGGGGAGCTGTTTTTT. Encoded protein: CASRTGGYTGELFF.

The V and J genes are TRBV6-1 and TRBJ2-5; 14 bases match TRBD2. The germline CDR1 and CDR2 sequences are MNHNS and SASEGT. CDR3 length equals 18 residues. The J segment lost 2 bases and the V segment lost 4 bases, leaving 9 bases of the junction unmatched. This CDR3 reads CASSAPGLAGARQETQYF. DNA for the CDR3: TGTGCCAGCAGTGCCCCGGGACTAGCGGGGGCCCGACAAGAGACCCAGTACTTC.

The chain joins TRBV29-1 to TRBJ1-2; 7 nucleotides agree with TRBD1. J was trimmed by 4 bases and V by 6 bases; bases with no gene match: 8. This CDR3 region has 13 residues. Germline V CDR1 and CDR2: SQVTM, ANQGSEA. The CDR3 reads CSVQGVTSYGYTF. The CDR3 nucleotides read TGCAGCGTCCAGGGGGTTACTAGCTATGGCTACACCTTC.

The chain recombines TRBV28 with TRBJ1-2, with 7 bases matching TRBD1. The CDR3 is made up of 14 amino acids. Germline V gives CDR1 MDHEN, CDR2 SYDVKM. V dropped 6 bases and J dropped 4; count of bases not matched to a gene: 8. The CDR3 DNA sequence: TGTGCCAGCAGCCTTGACAGGGATCTCTATGGCTACACCTTC. Amino acid sequence: CASSLDRDLYGYTF.

This clonotype was found a few times. The chain combines TRBV29-1 with TRBJ2-4, with D perhaps TRBD1 (6 bases). The CDR3 is 12 amino acids. V lost 8 bases, J lost 4 bases, and 12 bases lay in between. CDR1 and CDR2 (germline): SQVTM, ANQGSEA. CDR3 DNA: TGCAGCAGCATGGACAGTAAAAACATTCAGTACTTC. Its protein is CSSMDSKNIQYF.

J is TRBJ2-4 and V is TRBV3-1; 9 bases fit TRBD1. The end of the DNA aligns better with TRBJ2-7, so the J call may be wrong. Germline values: CDR1 LGHDT, CDR2 YNNKEL (reference sequence). The CDR3 sequence is 16 residues long. In DNA form, the CDR3 reads TGTGCCAGCTACCTACAGGGGGCGCGAGCAGGAGACGAGCAGTACTTC. It codes for CASYLQGARAGDEQYF.

This clonotype was seen a handful of times. The V and J genes are TRBV4-1 and TRBJ1-5, with 7 bases fitting TRBD1. J lost 0 bases, V lost 5 bases, and 1 base had no gene match. Germline assignment: CDR1 MGHRA and CDR2 YSYEKL. The CDR3 is 14 residues long. CDR3 DNA sequence: TGCGCCAGCAGCACAGGGGTTAGCAATCAGCCCCAGCATTTT. It translates to CASSTGVSNQPQHF.